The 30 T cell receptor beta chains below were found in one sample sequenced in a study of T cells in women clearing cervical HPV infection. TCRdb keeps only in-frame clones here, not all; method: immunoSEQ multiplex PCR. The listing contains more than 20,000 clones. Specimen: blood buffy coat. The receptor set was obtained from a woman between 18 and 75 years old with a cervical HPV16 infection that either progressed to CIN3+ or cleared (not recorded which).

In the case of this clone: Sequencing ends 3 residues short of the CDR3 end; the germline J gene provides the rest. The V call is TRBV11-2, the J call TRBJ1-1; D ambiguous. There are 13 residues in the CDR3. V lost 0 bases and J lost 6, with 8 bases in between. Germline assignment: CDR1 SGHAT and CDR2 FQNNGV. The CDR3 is CASSLDRSSEAFF. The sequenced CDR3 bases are TGTGCCAGCAGCTTAGACAGGTCGTCTGAA.

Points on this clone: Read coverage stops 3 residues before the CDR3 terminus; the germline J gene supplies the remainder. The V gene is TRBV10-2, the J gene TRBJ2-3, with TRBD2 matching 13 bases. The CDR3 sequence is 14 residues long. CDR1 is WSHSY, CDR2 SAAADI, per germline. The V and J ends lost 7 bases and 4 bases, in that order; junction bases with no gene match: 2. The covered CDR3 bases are TGCGCCAGCAAACTAGCGGGGGGGCCAGATACG. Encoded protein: CASKLAGGPDT. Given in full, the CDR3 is CASKLAGGPDTQYF.

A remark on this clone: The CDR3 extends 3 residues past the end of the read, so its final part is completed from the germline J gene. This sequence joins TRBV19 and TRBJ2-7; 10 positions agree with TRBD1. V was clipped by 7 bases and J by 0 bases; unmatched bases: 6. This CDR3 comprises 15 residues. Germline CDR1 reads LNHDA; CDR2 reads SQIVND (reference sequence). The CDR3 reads CASTTGQGYSYEQYF. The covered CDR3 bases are TGTGCCAGTACCACGGGACAGGGGTACTCCTACGAG.

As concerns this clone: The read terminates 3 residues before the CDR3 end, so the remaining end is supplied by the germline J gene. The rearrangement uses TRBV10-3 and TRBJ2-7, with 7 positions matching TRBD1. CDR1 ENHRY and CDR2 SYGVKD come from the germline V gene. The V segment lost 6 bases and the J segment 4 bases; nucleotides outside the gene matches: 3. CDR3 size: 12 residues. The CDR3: CAISPTGYEQYF. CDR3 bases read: TGTGCCATCAGCCCGACAGGGTACGAG.

CDR3 DNA, as far as it was read: TGCGCCAGCAGCTTGGGGCAGGGTCTGTCTGAA. This translates into CASSLGQGLSE. The entire CDR3 is CASSLGQGLSEAFF. The chain has TRBV5-1 and TRBJ1-1, with a weak D call TRBD1 (5 bases). The observed sequence ends 3 residues before the CDR3 terminus, with the missing tail filled in from the germline J gene. Germline V gene sequence: CDR1 SGHRS, CDR2 YFSETQ. V was clipped by 0 bases and J by 6 bases, with 12 bases between them. The CDR3 length is 14 residues.

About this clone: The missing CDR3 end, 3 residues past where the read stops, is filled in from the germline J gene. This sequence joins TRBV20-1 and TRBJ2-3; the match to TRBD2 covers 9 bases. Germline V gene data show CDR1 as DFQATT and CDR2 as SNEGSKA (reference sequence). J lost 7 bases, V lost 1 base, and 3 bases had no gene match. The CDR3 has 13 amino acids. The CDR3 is CSARGRGGNTQYF. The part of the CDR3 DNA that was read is TGCAGTGCTAGAGGGCGGGGGGGGAATACG.

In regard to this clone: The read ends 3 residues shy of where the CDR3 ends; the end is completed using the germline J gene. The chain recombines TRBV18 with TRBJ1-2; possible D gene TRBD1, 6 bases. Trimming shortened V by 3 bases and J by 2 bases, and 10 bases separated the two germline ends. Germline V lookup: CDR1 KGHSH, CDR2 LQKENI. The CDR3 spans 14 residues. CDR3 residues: CASSPRTVNYGYTF. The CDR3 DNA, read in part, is TGTGCCAGCTCACCGCGGACAGTCAACTATGGC.

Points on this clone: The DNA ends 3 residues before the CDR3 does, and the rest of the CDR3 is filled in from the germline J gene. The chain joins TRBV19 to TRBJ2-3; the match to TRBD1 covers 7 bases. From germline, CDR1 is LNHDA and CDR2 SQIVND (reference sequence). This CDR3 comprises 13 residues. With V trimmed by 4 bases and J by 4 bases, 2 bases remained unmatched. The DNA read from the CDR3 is TGTGCCAGTAGTAACGACAGGGCAGATACG. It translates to CASSNDRADT. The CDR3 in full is CASSNDRADTQYF.

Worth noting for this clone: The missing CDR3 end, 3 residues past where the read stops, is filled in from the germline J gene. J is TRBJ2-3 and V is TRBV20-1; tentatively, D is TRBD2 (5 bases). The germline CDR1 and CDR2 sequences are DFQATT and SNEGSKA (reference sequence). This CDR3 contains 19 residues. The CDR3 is CSASYSGPLQPAYQETQYF. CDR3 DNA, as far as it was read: TGCAGTGCTAGTTACAGCGGACCCCTACAGCCTGCGTACCAAGAGACG.

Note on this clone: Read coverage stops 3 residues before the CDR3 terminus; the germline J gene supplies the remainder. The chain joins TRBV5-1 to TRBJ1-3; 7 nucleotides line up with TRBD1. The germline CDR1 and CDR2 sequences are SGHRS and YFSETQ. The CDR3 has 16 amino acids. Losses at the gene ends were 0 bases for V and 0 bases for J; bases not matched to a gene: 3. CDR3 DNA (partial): TGCGCCAGCAGCTTGGCCCAGGGGGGCTCTGGAAACACC. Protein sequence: CASSLAQGGSGNT. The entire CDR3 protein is CASSLAQGGSGNTIYF.

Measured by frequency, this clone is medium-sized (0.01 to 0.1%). The sequenced part of the CDR3 DNA is TGCGCCAGCAGCTTGCAATTAGATAGATATACG. This sequence encodes CASSLQLDRYT. In full, the CDR3 is CASSLQLDRYTQYF. This chain links TRBV5-1 with TRBJ2-3; no clear D gene. Coverage ceases 3 residues before the CDR3 finishes, and the germline J gene fills in the end. The CDR3 contains 14 residues. Trimming pared 1 base from V and 7 bases from J, leaving 13 bases between. Germline CDR1 and CDR2: SGHRS and YFSETQ.

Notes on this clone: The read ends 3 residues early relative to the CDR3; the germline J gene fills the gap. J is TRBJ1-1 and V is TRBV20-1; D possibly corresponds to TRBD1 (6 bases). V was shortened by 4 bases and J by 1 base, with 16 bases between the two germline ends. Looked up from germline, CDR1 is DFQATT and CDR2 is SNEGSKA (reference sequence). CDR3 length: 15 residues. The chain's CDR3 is CSAKGLGHSNTEAFF. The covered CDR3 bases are TGCAGTGCTAAAGGATTGGGACATTCGAACACTGAA.

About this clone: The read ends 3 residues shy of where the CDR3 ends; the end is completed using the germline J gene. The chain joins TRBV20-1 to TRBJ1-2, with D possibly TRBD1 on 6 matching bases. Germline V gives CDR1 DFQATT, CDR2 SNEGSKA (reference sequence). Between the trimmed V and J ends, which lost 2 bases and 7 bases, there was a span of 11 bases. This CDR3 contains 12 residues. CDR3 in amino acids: CSARTGRGGYTF. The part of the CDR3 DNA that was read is TGCAGTGCTAGAACAGGGAGAGGTGGC.

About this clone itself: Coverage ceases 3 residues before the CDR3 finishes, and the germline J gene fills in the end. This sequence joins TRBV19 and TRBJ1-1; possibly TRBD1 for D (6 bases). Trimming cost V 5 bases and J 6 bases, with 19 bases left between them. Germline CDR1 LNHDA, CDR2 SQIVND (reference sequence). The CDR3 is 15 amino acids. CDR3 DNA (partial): TGTGCCAGTAGTTTCTCCCGGGACACTTTCGCTGAA. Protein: CASSFSRDTFAE. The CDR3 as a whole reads CASSFSRDTFAEAFF.

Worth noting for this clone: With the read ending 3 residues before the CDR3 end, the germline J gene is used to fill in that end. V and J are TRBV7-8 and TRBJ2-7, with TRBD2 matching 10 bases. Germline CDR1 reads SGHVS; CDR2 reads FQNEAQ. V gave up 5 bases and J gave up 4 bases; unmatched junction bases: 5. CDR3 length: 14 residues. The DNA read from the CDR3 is TGTGCCAGCAGCACCGGACTAGCGGCATACGAG. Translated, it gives CASSTGLAAYE. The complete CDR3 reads CASSTGLAAYEQYF.

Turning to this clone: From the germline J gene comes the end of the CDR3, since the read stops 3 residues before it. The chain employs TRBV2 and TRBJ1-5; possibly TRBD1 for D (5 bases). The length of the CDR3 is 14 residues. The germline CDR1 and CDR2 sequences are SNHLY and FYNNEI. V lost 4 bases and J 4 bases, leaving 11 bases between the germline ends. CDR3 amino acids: CASSVQGGNQPQHF. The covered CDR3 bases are TGTGCCAGCAGTGTTCAGGGAGGAAATCAGCCC.

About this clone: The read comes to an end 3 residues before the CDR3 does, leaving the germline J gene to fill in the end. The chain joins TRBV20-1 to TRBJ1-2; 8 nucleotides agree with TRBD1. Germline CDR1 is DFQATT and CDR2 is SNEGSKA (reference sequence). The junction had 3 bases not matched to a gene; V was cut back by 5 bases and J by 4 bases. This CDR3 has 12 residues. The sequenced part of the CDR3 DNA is TGCAGTGCTTCGACAGGGGCCTATGGC. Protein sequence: CSASTGAYG. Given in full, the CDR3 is CSASTGAYGYTF.

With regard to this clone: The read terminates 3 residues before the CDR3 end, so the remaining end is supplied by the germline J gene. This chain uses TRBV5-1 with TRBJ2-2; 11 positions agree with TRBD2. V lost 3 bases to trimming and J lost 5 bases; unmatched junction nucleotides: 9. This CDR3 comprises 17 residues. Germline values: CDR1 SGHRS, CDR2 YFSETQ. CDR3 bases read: TGCGCCAGCAGCTGGCCCCTAGCGGGAGGTGGAACCGGGGAG. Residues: CASSWPLAGGGTGE. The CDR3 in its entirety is CASSWPLAGGGTGELFF.

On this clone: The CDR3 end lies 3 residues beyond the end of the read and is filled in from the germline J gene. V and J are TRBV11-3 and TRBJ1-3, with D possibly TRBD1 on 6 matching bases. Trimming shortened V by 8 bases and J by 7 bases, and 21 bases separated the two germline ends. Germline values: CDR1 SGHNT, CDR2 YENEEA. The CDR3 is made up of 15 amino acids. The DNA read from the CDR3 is TGTGCCAGCCCTTTCGGGCAGGGGCCAGGGAACACC. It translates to CASPFGQGPGNT. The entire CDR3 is CASPFGQGPGNTIYF.

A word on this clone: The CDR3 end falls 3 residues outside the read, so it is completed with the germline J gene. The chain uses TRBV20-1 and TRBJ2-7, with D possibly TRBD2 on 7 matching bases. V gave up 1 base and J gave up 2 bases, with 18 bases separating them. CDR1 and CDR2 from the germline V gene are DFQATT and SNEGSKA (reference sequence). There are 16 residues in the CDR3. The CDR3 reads CSARGGGGADPYEQYF. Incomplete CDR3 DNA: TGCAGTGCTAGAGGCGGCGGGGGCGCCGATCCCTACGAG.

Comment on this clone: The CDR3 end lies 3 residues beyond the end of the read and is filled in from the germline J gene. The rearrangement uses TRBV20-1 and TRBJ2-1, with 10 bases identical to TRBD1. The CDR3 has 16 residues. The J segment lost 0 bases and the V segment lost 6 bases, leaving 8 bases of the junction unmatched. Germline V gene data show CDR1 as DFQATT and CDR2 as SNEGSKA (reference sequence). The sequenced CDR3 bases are TGCAGTGCGGAAGACAGGGGGCTGAGCTCCTACAATGAG. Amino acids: CSAEDRGLSSYNE. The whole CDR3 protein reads CSAEDRGLSSYNEQFF.

CDR3: CSGRLAVTNEQFF. The covered CDR3 bases are TGCAGCGGTAGACTAGCGGTTACTAATGAG. J is TRBJ2-1 and V is TRBV29-1; 9 bases are shared with TRBD2. The CDR3 is cut off 3 residues early in the read; its end comes from the germline J gene. V was clipped by 7 bases and J by 7 bases; unmatched bases: 8. CDR1 is SQVTM and CDR2 is ANQGSEA in the germline V gene. The CDR3 sequence is 13 residues long.

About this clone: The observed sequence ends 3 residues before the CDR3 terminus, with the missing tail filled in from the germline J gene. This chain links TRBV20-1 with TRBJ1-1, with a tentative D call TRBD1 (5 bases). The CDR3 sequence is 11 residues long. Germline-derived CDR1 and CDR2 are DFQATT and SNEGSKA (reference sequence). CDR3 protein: CSARLEEGAFF. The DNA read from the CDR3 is TGCAGTGCTAGACTCGAAGAGGGG.

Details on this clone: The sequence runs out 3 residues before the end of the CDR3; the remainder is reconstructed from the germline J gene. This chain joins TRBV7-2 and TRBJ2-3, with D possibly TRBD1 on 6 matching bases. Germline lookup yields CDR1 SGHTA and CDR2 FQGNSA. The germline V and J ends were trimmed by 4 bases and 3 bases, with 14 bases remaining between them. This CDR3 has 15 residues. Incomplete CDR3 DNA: TGTGCCAGCAGCTCTACAGGGTGGTGGACAGATACG. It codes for CASSSTGWWTDT. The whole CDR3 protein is CASSSTGWWTDTQYF.

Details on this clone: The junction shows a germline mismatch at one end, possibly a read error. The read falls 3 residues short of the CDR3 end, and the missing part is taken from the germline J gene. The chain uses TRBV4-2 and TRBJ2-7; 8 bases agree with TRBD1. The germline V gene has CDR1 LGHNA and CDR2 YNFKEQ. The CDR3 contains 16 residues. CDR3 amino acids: CASSPEAHRGFYEQYF. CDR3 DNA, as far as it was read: TGCGCCAGCAGCCCCGAGGCGCACAGGGGGTTCTACGAG.

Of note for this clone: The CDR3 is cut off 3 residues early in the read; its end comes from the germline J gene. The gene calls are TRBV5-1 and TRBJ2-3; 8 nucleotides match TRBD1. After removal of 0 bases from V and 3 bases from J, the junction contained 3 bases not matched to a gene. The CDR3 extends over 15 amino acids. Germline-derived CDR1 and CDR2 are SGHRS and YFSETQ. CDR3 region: CASSLGGQGTDTQYF. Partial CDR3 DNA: TGCGCCAGCAGCTTGGGAGGACAGGGAACAGATACG.

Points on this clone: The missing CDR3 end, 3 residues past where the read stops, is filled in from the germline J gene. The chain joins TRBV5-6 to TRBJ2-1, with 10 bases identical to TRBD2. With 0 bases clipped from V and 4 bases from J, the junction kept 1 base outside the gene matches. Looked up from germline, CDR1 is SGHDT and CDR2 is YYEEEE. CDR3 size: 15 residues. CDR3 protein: CASSLGSGGYNEQFF. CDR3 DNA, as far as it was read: TGTGCCAGCAGCTTGGGTAGCGGGGGGTACAATGAG.

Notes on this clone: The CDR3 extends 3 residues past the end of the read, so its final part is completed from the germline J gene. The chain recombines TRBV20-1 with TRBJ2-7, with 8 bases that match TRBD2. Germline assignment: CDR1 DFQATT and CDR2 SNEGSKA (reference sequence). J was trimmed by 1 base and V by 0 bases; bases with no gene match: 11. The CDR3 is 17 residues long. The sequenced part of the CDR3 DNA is TGCAGTGCTAGAGAGTGGTCGGGAACTAGCGGATCCTACGAG. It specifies CSAREWSGTSGSYE. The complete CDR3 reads CSAREWSGTSGSYEQYF.

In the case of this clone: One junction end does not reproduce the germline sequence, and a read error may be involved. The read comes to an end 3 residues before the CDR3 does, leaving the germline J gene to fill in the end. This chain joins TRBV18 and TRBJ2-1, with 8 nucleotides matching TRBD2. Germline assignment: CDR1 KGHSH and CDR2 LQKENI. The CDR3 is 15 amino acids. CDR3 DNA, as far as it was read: TGTGCCGGCTCACCACAACTAGCGGTAGGAAATGAG. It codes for CAGSPQLAVGNE. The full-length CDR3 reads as CAGSPQLAVGNEQFF.

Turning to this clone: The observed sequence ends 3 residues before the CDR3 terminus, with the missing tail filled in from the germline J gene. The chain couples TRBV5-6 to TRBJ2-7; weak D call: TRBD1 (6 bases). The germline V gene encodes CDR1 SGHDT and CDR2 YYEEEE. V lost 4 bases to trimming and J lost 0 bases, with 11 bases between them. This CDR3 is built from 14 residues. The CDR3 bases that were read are TGTGCCAGCAGCATACAGGGATTCTCCTACGAG. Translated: CASSIQGFSYE. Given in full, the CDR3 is CASSIQGFSYEQYF.